Sequencing of this T cell receptor beta chain was carried out in a study of blood T cell repertoires in COVID-19. Study context: The United States, Italy and Spain provided the acute and convalescent COVID-19 samples.

Data came from immunoSEQ multiplex PCR; TCRdb stores just in-frame clones and leaves some out. The sample records hundreds of thousands of clones, around 89% being singletons. The CDR3 is made up of 18 amino acids. The germline V gene encodes CDR1 SGHDN and CDR2 FVKESK. Trimming at V came to 1 base and at J to 5 bases, leaving 11 bases not matched to a gene. Sequencing used peripheral blood. This clonotype originated in a woman aged 30 to 39 with COVID-19, enrolled during active disease. The gene calls are TRBV14 and TRBJ2-5; TRBD2 agrees at 12 bases. CDR3 amino acids: CASSQGLLAGGPGETQYF. CDR3 sequence (DNA): TGTGCCAGCAGCCAAGGCTTGCTAGCGGGAGGGCCAGGGGAGACCCAGTACTTC.